Sequencing of this T cell receptor (beta chain) was carried out in a study of T cell responses to AZD1222 COVID-19 vaccine. Study-wide results and caveats: Recipients of two AZD1222 doses showed rising Spike-specific TCR breadth and depth. Baseline seropositivity characterized only six AZD1222 recipients.

This CDR3 comprises 17 residues. For this clone: Its antigen is unknown.

Data came from immunoSEQ multiplex PCR; TCRdb stores just in-frame clones and leaves some out. The sample consists of 130,000 or so clones, 92% of them appearing once. The rearrangement uses TRBV21-1 and TRBJ1-5. TRBV21-1 is an annotated pseudogene. The sequence derives from an adult in good health. This specimen consisted of peripheral blood, obtained on day 0 of AZD1222 vaccination. The CDR3 nucleotides read TGTGCCAGCAGCACCCGTGCCGGGGGACTTAGCAATCAGCCCCAGCATTTT. It translates to CASSTRAGGLSNQPQHF.